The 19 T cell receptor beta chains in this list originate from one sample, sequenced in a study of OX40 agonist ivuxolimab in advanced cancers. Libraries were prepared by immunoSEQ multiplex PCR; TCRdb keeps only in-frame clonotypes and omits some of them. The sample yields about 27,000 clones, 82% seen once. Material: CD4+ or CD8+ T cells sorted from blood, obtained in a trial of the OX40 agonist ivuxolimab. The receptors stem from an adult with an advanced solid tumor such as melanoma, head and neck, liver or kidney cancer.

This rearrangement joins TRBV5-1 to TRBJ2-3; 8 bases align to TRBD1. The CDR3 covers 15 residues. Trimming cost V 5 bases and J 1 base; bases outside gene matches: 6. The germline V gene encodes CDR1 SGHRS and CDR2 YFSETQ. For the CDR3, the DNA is TGCGCCAGCAGTCCTGAGGGACAGGGCACAGATACGCAGTATTTT. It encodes CASSPEGQGTDTQYF.

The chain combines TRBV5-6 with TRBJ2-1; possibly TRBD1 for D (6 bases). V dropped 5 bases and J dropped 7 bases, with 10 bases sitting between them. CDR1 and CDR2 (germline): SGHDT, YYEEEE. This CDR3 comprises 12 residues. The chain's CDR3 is CASSQQGNEQFF. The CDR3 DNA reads TGTGCCAGCAGTCAACAGGGAAATGAGCAGTTCTTC.

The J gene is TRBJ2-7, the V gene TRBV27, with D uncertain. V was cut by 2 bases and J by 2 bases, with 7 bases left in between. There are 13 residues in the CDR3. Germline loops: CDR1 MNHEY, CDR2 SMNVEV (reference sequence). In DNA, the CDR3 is TGTGCCAGCAGTTTAGGCACAACCTACGAGCAGTACTTC. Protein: CASSLGTTYEQYF.

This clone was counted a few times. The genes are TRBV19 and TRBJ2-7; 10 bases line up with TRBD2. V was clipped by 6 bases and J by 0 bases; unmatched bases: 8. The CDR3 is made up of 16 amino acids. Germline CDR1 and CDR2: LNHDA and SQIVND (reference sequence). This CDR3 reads CASRKKPSGSSYEQYF. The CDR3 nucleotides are TGTGCCAGTAGAAAAAAGCCTAGCGGGAGCTCCTACGAGCAGTACTTC.

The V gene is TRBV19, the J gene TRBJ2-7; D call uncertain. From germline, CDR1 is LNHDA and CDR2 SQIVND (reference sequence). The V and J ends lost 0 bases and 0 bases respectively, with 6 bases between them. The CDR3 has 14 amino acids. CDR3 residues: CASSIEALSYEQYF. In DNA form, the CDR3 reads TGTGCCAGTAGTATAGAAGCCCTCTCCTACGAGCAGTACTTC.

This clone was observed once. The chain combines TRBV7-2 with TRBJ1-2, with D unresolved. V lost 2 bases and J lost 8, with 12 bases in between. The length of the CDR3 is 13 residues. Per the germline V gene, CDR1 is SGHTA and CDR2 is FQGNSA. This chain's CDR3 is CASSLIPIVGYTF. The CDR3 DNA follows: TGTGCCAGCAGCTTAATCCCCATAGTGGGCTACACCTTC. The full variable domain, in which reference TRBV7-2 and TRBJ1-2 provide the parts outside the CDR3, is GAGVSQSPSNKVTEKGKDVELRCDPISGHTALYWYRQSLGQGLEFLIYFQGNSAPDKSGLPSDRFSAERTGGSVSTLTIQRTQQEDSAVYLCASSLIPIVGYTFGSGTRLTVV.

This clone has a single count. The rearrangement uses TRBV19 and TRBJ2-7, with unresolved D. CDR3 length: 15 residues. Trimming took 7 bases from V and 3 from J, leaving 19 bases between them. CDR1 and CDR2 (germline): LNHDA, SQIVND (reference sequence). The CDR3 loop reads CASTSGIGAIYEQYF. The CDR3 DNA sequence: TGTGCCAGTACTAGTGGGATAGGCGCAATCTACGAGCAGTACTTC.

The CDR3 spells CASSFRTGTDTQYF. DNA for the CDR3: TGTGCCAGCAGCTTCCGGACAGGCACAGATACGCAGTATTTT. The V call is TRBV7-2, the J call TRBJ2-3; possible D gene TRBD1, 6 bases. Trimming removed 3 bases at V and 1 base at J, with 8 bases between. Germline CDR1 reads SGHTA; CDR2 reads FQGNSA. This CDR3 region has 14 residues.

CDR3 in amino acids: CASSEGTGTAPGNTIYF. As DNA, the CDR3 is TGTGCCAGCAGCGAGGGGACCGGGACAGCCCCTGGAAACACCATATATTTT. The chain is built from TRBV9 and TRBJ1-3; 7 positions agree with TRBD1. Germline CDR1 SGDLS, CDR2 YYNGEE. This CDR3 contains 17 residues. The V segment lost 3 bases and the J segment 2 bases; nucleotides outside the gene matches: 11.

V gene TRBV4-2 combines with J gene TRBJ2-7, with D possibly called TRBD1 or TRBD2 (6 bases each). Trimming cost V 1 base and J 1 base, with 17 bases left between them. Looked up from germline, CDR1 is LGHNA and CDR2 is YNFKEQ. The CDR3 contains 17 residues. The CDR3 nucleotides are TGTGCCAGCAGCCAAGTTTCTGCTGGAGGGGGTTCCTACGAGCAGTACTTC. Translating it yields CASSQVSAGGGSYEQYF.

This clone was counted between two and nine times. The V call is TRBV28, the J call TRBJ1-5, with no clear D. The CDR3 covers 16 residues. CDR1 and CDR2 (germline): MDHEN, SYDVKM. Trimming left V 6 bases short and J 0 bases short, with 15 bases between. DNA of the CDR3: TGTGCCAGCAGCCCCCTTTTAGGCGATAGCAATCAGCCCCAGCATTTT. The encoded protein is CASSPLLGDSNQPQHF.

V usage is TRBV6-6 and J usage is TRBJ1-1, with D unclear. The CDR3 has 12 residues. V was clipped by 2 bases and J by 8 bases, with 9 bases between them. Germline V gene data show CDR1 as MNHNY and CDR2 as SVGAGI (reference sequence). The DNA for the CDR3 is TGTGCCAGCAGTTACGATCTGCAGGAAGCTTTCTTT. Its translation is CASSYDLQEAFF.

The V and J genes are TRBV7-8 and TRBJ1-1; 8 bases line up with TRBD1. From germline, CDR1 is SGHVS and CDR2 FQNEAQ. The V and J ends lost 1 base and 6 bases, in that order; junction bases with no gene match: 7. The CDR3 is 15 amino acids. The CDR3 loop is CASSLGGQGASEAFF. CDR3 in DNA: TGTGCCAGCAGCTTAGGGGGGCAGGGGGCATCTGAAGCTTTCTTT.

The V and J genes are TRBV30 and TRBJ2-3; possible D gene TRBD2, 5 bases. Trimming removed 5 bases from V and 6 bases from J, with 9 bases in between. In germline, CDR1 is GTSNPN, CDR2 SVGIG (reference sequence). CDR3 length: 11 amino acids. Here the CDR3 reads CAWETGDTQYF. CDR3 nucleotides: TGTGCCTGGGAGACGGGGGATACGCAGTATTTT.

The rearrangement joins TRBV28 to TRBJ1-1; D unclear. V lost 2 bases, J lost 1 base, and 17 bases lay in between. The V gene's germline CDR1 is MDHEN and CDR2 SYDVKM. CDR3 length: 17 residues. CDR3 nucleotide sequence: TGTGCCAGCAGTTTACCCTCACCCTACAGAGAGAACACTGAAGCTTTCTTT. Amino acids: CASSLPSPYRENTEAFF.

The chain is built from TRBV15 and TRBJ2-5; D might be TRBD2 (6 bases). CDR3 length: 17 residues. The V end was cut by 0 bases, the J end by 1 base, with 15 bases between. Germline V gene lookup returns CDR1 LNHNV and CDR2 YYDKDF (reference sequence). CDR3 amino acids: CATSRDLSGPPQETQYF. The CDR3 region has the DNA TGTGCCACCAGCAGAGATTTAAGCGGGCCCCCCCAAGAGACCCAGTACTTC.

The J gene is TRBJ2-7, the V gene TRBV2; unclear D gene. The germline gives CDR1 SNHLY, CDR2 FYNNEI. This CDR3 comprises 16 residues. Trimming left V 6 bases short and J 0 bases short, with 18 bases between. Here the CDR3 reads CASRRYYPESSYEQYF. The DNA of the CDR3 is TGTGCCAGCAGGCGCTACTACCCCGAAAGCTCCTACGAGCAGTACTTC.

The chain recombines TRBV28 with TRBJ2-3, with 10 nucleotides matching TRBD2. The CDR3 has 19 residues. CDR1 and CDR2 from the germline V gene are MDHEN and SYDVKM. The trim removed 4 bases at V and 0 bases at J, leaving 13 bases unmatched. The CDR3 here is CASSSEYGTSVSSTDTQYF. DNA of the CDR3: TGTGCCAGCAGTTCCGAGTACGGGACTAGCGTATCTAGCACAGATACGCAGTATTTT.

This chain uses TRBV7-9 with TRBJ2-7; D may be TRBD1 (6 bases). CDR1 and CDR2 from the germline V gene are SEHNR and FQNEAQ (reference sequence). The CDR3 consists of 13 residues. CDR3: CASGAGAPYEQYF. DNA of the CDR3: TGTGCTTCAGGGGCAGGGGCCCCCTACGAGCAGTACTTC.